These T cell receptor beta chains were read from a single sample in a study of blood T cell repertoires in COVID-19. Produced via immunoSEQ multiplex PCR; TCRdb's table is partial and in-frame only. The repertoire holds several thousand clones, with around 90% as singletons. Sequencing was performed on peripheral blood. The receptors stem from a woman aged 45-60 years with active or convalescent COVID-19. CDR3s include the opening cysteine and the closing phenylalanine or tryptophan. Each record gives: clone size, V gene, J gene, D gene, CDR3 protein, CDR3 DNA. The D gene is left open where the match is weak. Only some rows state a clone size, as once, few, many or a class for expanded clones.

>few|TRBV7-9|TRBJ1-2|NA
CASSPISGHLTF
TGTGCCAGCAGCCCAATTTCCGGACATCTAACCTTC
>NA|TRBV4-3|TRBJ2-3|NA
CASSRTQGDGTDTQYF
TGCGCCAGCAGCCGCACACAGGGAGACGGAACAGATACGCAGTATTTT
>once|TRBV7-9|TRBJ2-1|TRBD1
CASTGTGPLEQFF
TGTGCCAGCACGGGGACAGGGCCGTTGGAGCAGTTCTTC
>NA|TRBV18|TRBJ1-2|NA
CASSPGGNYGYTF
TGTGCCAGCTCACCTGGAGGGAACTATGGCTACACCTTC
>NA|TRBV2|TRBJ2-7|TRBD2
CASSEYLLAGGLHEQYF
TGTGCCAGCAGTGAATACCTCCTAGCGGGAGGGCTCCACGAGCAGTACTTC
>NA|TRBV27|TRBJ1-1|NA
CASSLSRQAEAFF
TGTGCCAGCAGTTTAAGTAGACAAGCAGAAGCTTTCTTT
>NA|TRBV9|TRBJ2-7|TRBD1
CASSVKSGQASYEQYF
TGTGCCAGCAGCGTCAAATCAGGACAGGCCTCCTACGAGCAGTACTTC
>NA|TRBV28|TRBJ2-3|TRBD1
CASSLTGGRTDTQYF
TGTGCCAGCAGCCTAACAGGGGGACGCACAGATACGCAGTATTTT
>few|TRBV14|TRBJ1-1|TRBD1
CASSHEPGRGHTEAFF
TGTGCCAGCAGCCACGAACCAGGAAGGGGGCACACTGAAGCTTTCTTT
>NA|TRBV6-6|TRBJ1-6|NA
CASSYPLDRNSPLHF
TGTGCCAGCAGTTACCCGTTGGACAGAAATTCACCCCTCCACTTT
>once|TRBV7-8|TRBJ1-2|NA
CASSPVRTPIGYTF
TGTGCCAGCAGCCCAGTTCGGACTCCAATCGGCTACACCTTC
>NA|TRBV3-1/TRBV3-2|TRBJ1-4|NA
CASMGQANEKLFF
TGTGCCAGCATGGGGCAGGCAAATGAAAAACTGTTTTTT
>NA|TRBV7-9|TRBJ2-2|NA
CASSRRAGELFF
NA
>NA|TRBV7-9|TRBJ2-1|NA
CASSLTGKSSYNEQFF
TGTGCCAGCAGCTTAACGGGGAAAAGCTCCTACAATGAGCAGTTCTTC
>NA|TRBV28|TRBJ1-5|NA
CATQTGPNQPQHF
TGTGCCACCCAGACAGGTCCCAATCAGCCCCAGCATTTT
>few|TRBV6-5|TRBJ1-1|NA
CASSHRGKTEAFF
TGTGCCAGCAGCCATAGGGGGAAAACTGAAGCTTTCTTT
>NA|TRBV11-2|TRBJ1-6|NA
CASSSGTSNSPLHF
TGTGCCAGCAGTTCCGGGACTAGCAATTCACCCCTCCACTTT
>NA|TRBV7-9|TRBJ2-7|NA
CASSQGGAAYEQYF
TGTGCCAGCAGCCAAGGGGGGGCCGCCTACGAGCAGTACTTC
>NA|TRBV19|TRBJ1-5|TRBD1
CASSYPGQYNQPQHF
TGTGCCAGTAGTTACCCGGGACAGTACAATCAGCCCCAGCATTTT
>NA|TRBV28|TRBJ2-7|TRBD1
CASSTSGTGSYEQYF
TGTGCCAGCAGTACCTCCGGGACAGGGTCCTACGAGCAGTACTTC
>NA|TRBV7-2|TRBJ2-1|NA
CASSPKTGQNYNEQFF
TGTGCCAGCAGCCCGAAAACAGGCCAGAACTACAATGAGCAGTTCTTC
>NA|TRBV4-2|TRBJ2-6|TRBD2
CASSQRTSGGLGGANVLTF
TGTGCCAGCAGCCAACGAACTAGCGGGGGGTTGGGTGGGGCCAACGTCCTGACTTTC
>few|TRBV9|TRBJ2-1|NA
CASSVVSGLNNEQFF
TGTGCCAGCAGCGTAGTAAGCGGTCTTAACAATGAGCAGTTCTTC
>NA|TRBV19|TRBJ2-1|TRBD2
CASSMKGLAAFREQFF
TGTGCCAGTAGTATGAAGGGACTAGCGGCCTTTAGGGAGCAGTTCTTC
>NA|TRBV27|TRBJ1-6|NA
CASSLSQAGAPLHF
TGTGCCAGCAGTTTAAGTCAGGCCGGGGCACCCCTCCACTTT
>once|TRBV7-6|TRBJ2-1|NA
CASSSRWGDDEQFF
TGTGCCAGCAGCTCCCGGTGGGGGGACGATGAGCAGTTCTTC
>NA|TRBV7-8|TRBJ2-1|NA
CASSPPDSDEQFF
TGTGCCAGCAGCCCCCCGGACTCAGATGAGCAGTTCTTC
>NA|TRBV5-8|TRBJ1-1|NA
CASSLEAGRGTEAFF
TGTGCCAGCAGCTTGGAGGCGGGGCGAGGGACTGAAGCTTTCTTT
>NA|TRBV5-6|TRBJ1-1|NA
CASSLDATRNTEAFF
TGTGCCAGCAGCTTGGACGCCACAAGGAACACTGAAGCTTTCTTT
>NA|TRBV28|TRBJ2-7|NA
CASSPRVAGGDYEQYF
TGTGCCAGCAGTCCCCGAGTAGCCGGAGGGGACTACGAGCAGTACTTC
>NA|TRBV9|TRBJ1-1|NA
CASSVTPNTEAFF
TGTGCCAGCAGCGTAACTCCGAACACTGAAGCTTTCTTT
>NA|TRBV12-5|TRBJ2-1|NA
CASAWGEAEQFF
TGTGCTAGTGCCTGGGGGGAGGCAGAGCAGTTCTTC
>NA|TRBV7-8|TRBJ1-2|NA
CASSLGGDYGYTF
TGTGCCAGCAGCTTAGGGGGCGACTATGGCTACACCTTC
>NA|TRBV19|TRBJ2-7|NA
CASSDRTYEQYF
TGTGCCAGCTCTGACAGGACCTACGAGCAGTACTTC
>NA|TRBV5-1|TRBJ2-1|TRBD2
CACSPAPGGVLYNEQFF
TGCGCCTGCAGCCCGGCACCCGGGGGGGTTCTTTACAATGAGCAGTTCTTC
>NA|TRBV5-6|TRBJ2-5|NA
CASSFYGGQETQYF
TGTGCCAGCAGCTTTTACGGGGGACAAGAGACCCAGTACTTC
>NA|TRBV25-1|TRBJ2-7|NA
CASSERDSQYF
TGTGCCAGCAGTGAGCGGGACAGTCAGTACTTC
>NA|TRBV15|TRBJ1-4|NA
CATSRPLRAGENEKLFF
TGTGCCACCAGCAGACCGTTACGGGCCGGGGAAAATGAAAAACTGTTTTTT
>NA|TRBV9|TRBJ2-1|TRBD2
CASSPRTSGSFEQFF
TGTGCCAGCAGCCCACGGACTAGCGGGAGCTTTGAGCAGTTCTTC
>NA|TRBV11-2|TRBJ2-3|NA
CASSPTTGQGRDTQYF
TGTGCCAGCAGCCCTACGACAGGTCAAGGGAGAGATACGCAGTATTTT
>NA|TRBV21-1|TRBJ2-4|NA
CASSATGNLAKNIQYF
TGTGCCAGCAGCGCCACAGGGAACCTAGCCAAAAACATTCAGTACTTC
>NA|TRBV28|TRBJ1-2|NA
CASSFAGYGYTF
TGTGCCAGCAGTTTTGCGGGCTATGGCTACACCTTC
>few|TRBV6-5|TRBJ2-7|TRBD2
CASGTSGDSYEQYF
TGTGCCAGCGGGACTAGCGGGGACTCCTACGAGCAGTACTTC
>NA|TRBV6-5|TRBJ1-1|NA
CASSYQQGKAFF
TGTGCCAGCAGTTACCAGCAGGGGAAGGCTTTCTTT
>NA|TRBV7-2|TRBJ1-1|NA
CASSRPQGRAFF
TGTGCCAGCAGCCGCCCCCAGGGAAGAGCTTTCTTT
>NA|TRBV18|TRBJ2-3|TRBD1
CASSLTGGETDTQYF
TGTGCCAGCTCGCTTACAGGGGGCGAGACAGATACGCAGTATTTT
>once|TRBV5-1|TRBJ2-2|NA
CASSLVAGEGTGELFF
TGCGCCAGCAGCTTGGTGGCAGGGGAGGGCACCGGGGAGCTGTTTTTT